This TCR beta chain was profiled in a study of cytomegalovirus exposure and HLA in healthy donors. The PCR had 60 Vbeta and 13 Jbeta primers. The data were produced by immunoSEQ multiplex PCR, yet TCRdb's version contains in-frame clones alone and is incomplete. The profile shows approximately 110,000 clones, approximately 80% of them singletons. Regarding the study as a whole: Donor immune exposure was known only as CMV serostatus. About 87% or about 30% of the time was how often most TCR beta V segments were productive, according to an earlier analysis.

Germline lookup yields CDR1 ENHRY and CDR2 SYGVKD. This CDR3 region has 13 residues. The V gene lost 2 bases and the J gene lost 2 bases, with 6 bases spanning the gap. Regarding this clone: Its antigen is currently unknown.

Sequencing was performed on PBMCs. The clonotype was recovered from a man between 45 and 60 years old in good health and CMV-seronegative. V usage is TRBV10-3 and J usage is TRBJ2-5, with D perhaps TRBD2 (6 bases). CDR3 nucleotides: TGTGCCATCAGTGAGCGGGGGCAAGAGACCCAGTACTTC. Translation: CAISERGQETQYF.